One and the same sample provided the 27 T cell receptor beta chains below, sequenced in a study of T cell responses to AZD1222 COVID-19 vaccine. Clones were sequenced by immunoSEQ multiplex PCR, and TCRdb holds only the in-frame ones, with some missing. The table includes under 130,000 clones, 88% detected once. Sequencing was performed on peripheral blood, taken on day 0 of AZD1222 vaccination. These receptors were collected from an adult in good health.

This chain links TRBV27 with TRBJ2-3; D call uncertain. V lost 6 bases, J lost 3 bases, and 10 bases lay in between. This CDR3 comprises 13 residues. Germline loops: CDR1 MNHEY, CDR2 SMNVEV (reference sequence). The CDR3 DNA is TGTGCCAGCAGGTTACGGATGACAGATACGCAGTATTTT. It codes for CASRLRMTDTQYF.

The rearrangement joins TRBV10-1 to TRBJ1-1, with no clear D. CDR1 and CDR2 from the germline V gene are WNHNN and SYGVQD (reference sequence). Deletions cut 0 bases from V and 4 bases from J, with 6 bases between. CDR3 length: 13 amino acids. CDR3 region: CASSESGSTEAFF. The CDR3 nucleotides are TGCGCCAGCAGTGAGTCGGGTAGCACTGAAGCTTTCTTT.

This chain links TRBV19 with TRBJ1-6, with D unclear. CDR1 and CDR2 (germline): LNHDA, SQIVND (reference sequence). V shed 5 bases and J shed 0 bases, with 11 bases lying between them. This CDR3 spans 16 amino acids. DNA for the CDR3: TGTGCCAGTAGTCCGCAAGCGAGCTCCTATAATTCACCCCTCCACTTT. Translating gives CASSPQASSYNSPLHF.

This clone was seen just once. The chain links TRBV27 to TRBJ2-3, with D possibly matching TRBD2 (6 bases). CDR1 and CDR2 (germline): MNHEY, SMNVEV (reference sequence). V was trimmed by 2 bases and J by 0 bases, leaving 12 bases between them. CDR3 length equals 16 residues. CDR3 in DNA: TGTGCCAGCAGTTTAGGGACTTATTTAAGCACAGATACGCAGTATTTT. Its protein product is CASSLGTYLSTDTQYF.

The V gene is TRBV7-2, the J gene TRBJ2-1, with D perhaps matching TRBD2 (5 bases). The CDR3 extends over 13 amino acids. V was trimmed by 8 bases and J by 6 bases, leaving 14 bases between them. Per the germline V gene, CDR1 is SGHTA and CDR2 is FQGNSA. The DNA for the CDR3 is TGTGCCAGCGGACTTCCGAGGCCCAATGAGCAGTTCTTC. Its protein is CASGLPRPNEQFF.

This chain links TRBV5-1 with TRBJ1-1; 9 nucleotides line up with TRBD1. Trimming removed 4 bases from V and 1 base from J; junction bases left unmatched: 14. Germline V CDR1 and CDR2: SGHRS, YFSETQ. CDR3 length: 18 residues. The CDR3 is CASSQPQTGGIGNTEAFF. CDR3 nucleotide sequence: TGCGCCAGCAGCCAACCCCAGACAGGGGGGATAGGGAACACTGAAGCTTTCTTT. Based on the CDR3 plus reference TRBV5-1 and TRBJ1-1, the full variable domain is KAGVTQTPRYLIKTRGQQVTLSCSPISGHRSVSWYQQTPGQGLQFLFEYFSETQRNKGNFPGRFSGRQFSNSRSEMNVSTLELGDSALYLCASSQPQTGGIGNTEAFFGQGTRLTVV.

The V and J genes are TRBV10-3 and TRBJ1-4, with a possible D match to TRBD1 (5 bases). V lost 3 bases and J lost 0, with 11 bases in between. The CDR3 covers 16 residues. The germline CDR1 and CDR2 sequences are ENHRY and SYGVKD. This CDR3 is CAISDRQGATNEKLFF. In DNA form, the CDR3 reads TGTGCCATCAGTGATAGGCAGGGCGCAACTAATGAAAAACTGTTTTTT.

This chain uses TRBV12-5 with TRBJ2-2, with D hard to call. Germline values: CDR1 LGHNT, CDR2 FRNRAP. The CDR3 has 12 residues. Between the trimmed V and J ends, which lost 5 bases and 2 bases, there was a span of 3 bases. CDR3 loop: CASGDNTGELFF. In nucleotides, the CDR3 is TGTGCTAGTGGTGACAACACCGGGGAGCTGTTTTTT. The full variable domain, completed using reference TRBV12-5 and TRBJ2-2, is DARVTQTPRHKVTEMGQEVTMRCQPILGHNTVFWYRQTMMQGLELLAYFRNRAPLDDSGMPKDRFSAEMPDATLATLKIQPSEPRDSAVYFCASGDNTGELFFGEGSRLTVL.

This sequence joins TRBV9 and TRBJ2-7; TRBD2 agrees at 10 bases. From germline, CDR1 is SGDLS and CDR2 YYNGEE. This CDR3 spans 15 amino acids. The trim removed 0 bases at V and 4 bases at J, leaving 4 bases unmatched. Here the CDR3 reads CASSVGPSGSYEQYF. CDR3 in DNA: TGTGCCAGCAGCGTAGGCCCTAGCGGGAGTTACGAGCAGTACTTC.

V gene TRBV19 combines with J gene TRBJ2-1, with 10 bases aligning to TRBD1. The CDR3 contains 17 residues. V lost 8 bases and J lost 7; bases outside the gene matches: 17. Germline V gene lookup returns CDR1 LNHDA and CDR2 SQIVND (reference sequence). This CDR3 is CASHIGSRTGGENEQFF. CDR3 bases: TGTGCCAGTCATATCGGATCCCGGACAGGGGGTGAGAATGAGCAGTTCTTC.

The genes are TRBV3-1 (or the pseudogene TRBV3-2) and TRBJ1-4; D is possibly TRBD1 (5 bases). This CDR3 spans 14 amino acids. CDR1 is LGHDT and CDR2 is YNNKEL in the germline V gene (reference sequence). Trimming stripped 3 bases from V and 6 bases from J, with 11 bases between. This CDR3 is CASSQGRGDEKLFF. The CDR3 bases are TGTGCCAGCAGCCAGGGCCGGGGGGATGAAAAACTGTTTTTT.

In its sample, this clone was seen once. This rearrangement joins TRBV18 to TRBJ1-2; possible D gene TRBD1, 6 bases. CDR3 length: 14 residues. Per the germline V gene, CDR1 is KGHSH and CDR2 is LQKENI. V gave up 5 bases and J gave up 1 base, with 11 bases separating them. The CDR3 coding sequence is TGTGCCAGCTCAGCAACAGGGAGTAACTATGGCTACACCTTC. It specifies CASSATGSNYGYTF.

The V call is TRBV3-1 (or the pseudogene TRBV3-2), the J call TRBJ2-3; D may be TRBD2 (6 bases). The CDR3 covers 18 residues. Per the germline V gene, CDR1 is LGHDT and CDR2 is YNNKEL (reference sequence). Trimming removed 3 bases from V and 2 bases from J, with 21 bases in between. This CDR3 is CASSQGGFGGGYTDTQYF. The CDR3 DNA reads as TGTGCCAGCAGCCAGGGAGGATTCGGGGGAGGCTACACAGATACGCAGTATTTT.

The V call is TRBV5-5, the J call TRBJ1-6; 8 positions agree with TRBD1. This CDR3 is 15 amino acids long. In germline, CDR1 is SGHKS, CDR2 YYEKEE (reference sequence). The trim removed 5 bases at V and 10 bases at J, leaving 11 bases unmatched. The CDR3, as DNA: TGTGCCAGCAGACCTGACAGGGGCGTTTGGTCACCCCTCCACTTT. Translated: CASRPDRGVWSPLHF.

The J gene is TRBJ1-5, the V gene TRBV11-2; 9 bases map to TRBD1. With V trimmed by 6 bases and J by 8 bases, 11 bases remained unmatched. Germline V lookup: CDR1 SGHAT, CDR2 FQNNGV. The CDR3 length is 15 residues. The CDR3 reads CASSPGQGPLEPQHF. The CDR3 DNA reads as TGTGCCAGCAGTCCGGGACAGGGTCCTTTAGAGCCCCAGCATTTT.

V gene TRBV19 combines with J gene TRBJ2-4; D gene unclear. Germline V gives CDR1 LNHDA, CDR2 SQIVND (reference sequence). V lost 5 bases and J 6 bases, leaving 14 bases between the germline ends. The CDR3 has 14 amino acids. The CDR3 DNA is TGTGCCAGTAGTCCGCAGGCCGGCCCAAACATTCAGTACTTC. Translated, it gives CASSPQAGPNIQYF.

The CDR3 sequence is CASSQSDPGQGPHEQYF. In DNA form, the CDR3 reads TGTGCCAGCAGCCAATCAGACCCGGGACAGGGGCCTCACGAGCAGTACTTC. The chain uses TRBV16 and TRBJ2-7; 10 bases line up with TRBD1. The germline gives CDR1 KGHSY, CDR2 FQNENV. V gave up 0 bases and J gave up 5 bases; unmatched junction bases: 10. CDR3 length: 17 amino acids.

In nucleotides, the CDR3 is TGCGCCAGCAGCTTGGCCATAGCGGTCGGCACAGATACGCAGTATTTT. Its translation: CASSLAIAVGTDTQYF. The V and J genes are TRBV5-1 and TRBJ2-3; tentatively, D is TRBD2 (6 bases). Germline V gene lookup returns CDR1 SGHRS and CDR2 YFSETQ. V lost 0 bases, J lost 1 base, and 12 bases lay in between. CDR3 length: 16 residues. The whole variable domain, remainder taken from reference TRBV5-1 and TRBJ2-3, is KAGVTQTPRYLIKTRGQQVTLSCSPISGHRSVSWYQQTPGQGLQFLFEYFSETQRNKGNFPGRFSGRQFSNSRSEMNVSTLELGDSALYLCASSLAIAVGTDTQYFGPGTRLTVL.

The chain employs TRBV7-3 and TRBJ1-3, with 8 bases identical to TRBD1. CDR1 is SGHTA and CDR2 is FQGTGA in the germline V gene. V was pared by 5 bases and J by 3 bases, with 9 bases of the junction left unmatched. There are 16 residues in the CDR3. In nucleotides, the CDR3 is TGTGCCAGCAGCCCATACTCAGGGGGCGGTGGAAACACCATATATTTT. Translated: CASSPYSGGGGNTIYF.

The chain uses TRBV14 and TRBJ2-1; 7 bases line up with TRBD2. V dropped 1 base and J dropped 3; count of bases not matched to a gene: 6. In germline, CDR1 is SGHDN, CDR2 FVKESK. This CDR3 is built from 16 residues. The DNA for the CDR3 is TGTGCCAGCAGCCAAGTCCGCGGGAGTTTCTACAATGAGCAGTTCTTC. This codes for CASSQVRGSFYNEQFF.

The gene calls are TRBV6-6 and TRBJ1-5, with 10 bases matching TRBD1. The trim removed 8 bases at V and 4 bases at J, leaving 2 bases unmatched. CDR1 is MNHNY, CDR2 SVGAGI, per germline (reference sequence). This CDR3 is built from 13 residues. In DNA, the CDR3 is TGTGCCAGCGGACAGGGGGTTAATCAGCCCCAGCATTTT. Its translation: CASGQGVNQPQHF.

The V gene is TRBV6-6, the J gene TRBJ2-7; 9 bases fit TRBD2. There are 14 residues in the CDR3. The germline gives CDR1 MNHNY, CDR2 SVGAGI (reference sequence). Losses at the gene ends were 4 bases for V and 3 bases for J; bases not matched to a gene: 4. CDR3 in amino acids: CASSSGLADYEQYF. As DNA, the CDR3 is TGTGCCAGCAGTTCGGGACTAGCTGACTACGAGCAGTACTTC.

Turning to this clone: The same CDR3 arises from other DNA sequences in this sample as well. This rearrangement joins TRBV5-4 to TRBJ1-4; D gene unclear. Germline CDR1 and CDR2: SGHNT and YYREEE (reference sequence). Trimming stripped 4 bases from V and 4 bases from J, with 14 bases between. The CDR3 spans 15 residues. The CDR3 loop is CASSANRGLNEKLFF. In DNA, the CDR3 is TGTGCCAGCAGCGCTAACCGAGGGCTTAATGAAAAACTGTTTTTT.

The chain combines TRBV2 with TRBJ2-5; D is possibly TRBD1 or TRBD2 (6 bases each). CDR1 SNHLY and CDR2 FYNNEI come from the germline V gene. Trimming took off 7 bases at V and 4 bases at J, with 7 bases between the two ends. The CDR3 runs 11 residues. The CDR3 DNA sequence: TGTGCCAGCAAGGGGGGAGAGACCCAGTACTTC. The encoded protein is CASKGGETQYF.

The rearrangement joins TRBV19 to TRBJ1-4; D gene unclear. Trimming pared 6 bases from V and 0 bases from J, leaving 8 bases between. The CDR3 covers 14 residues. Germline V gene sequence: CDR1 LNHDA, CDR2 SQIVND (reference sequence). For the CDR3, the DNA is TGTGCCAGTAGGGCCACAGCAACTAATGAAAAACTGTTTTTT. The encoded protein is CASRATATNEKLFF.

V usage is TRBV11-2 and J usage is TRBJ1-6, with TRBD1 matching over 7 bases. J was trimmed by 6 bases and V by 4 bases; bases with no gene match: 6. The CDR3 covers 15 residues. Germline CDR1 is SGHAT and CDR2 is FQNNGV. Here the CDR3 DNA reads TGTGCCAGCAGCTCCAGGGGGACGGTTAATTCACCCCTCCACTTT. Encoded protein: CASSSRGTVNSPLHF.

This clone was seen once. V gene TRBV5-1 combines with J gene TRBJ2-7; 9 positions agree with TRBD1. Germline trimming cut 6 bases from V and 5 bases from J; bases unmatched to any gene: 15. The germline V gene encodes CDR1 SGHRS and CDR2 YFSETQ. The CDR3 runs to 16 residues. Here the CDR3 DNA reads TGCGCCAGCACCCAAACCACCGGGACAGGGCAAAACGAGCAGTACTTC. Translating gives CASTQTTGTGQNEQYF.